This TCR beta chain was profiled in a study of control samples from healthy donors and cancer patients. V was clipped by 4 bases and J by 4 bases, with 9 bases between them. CDR1 is SGHRS, CDR2 YFSETQ, per germline. The CDR3 covers 13 residues. The repertoire was sequenced with immunoSEQ multiplex PCR; TCRdb's copy has only in-frame clones and lacks some. The sample's table shows fewer than 250,000 clones. This clonotype originated in a woman aged 25 to 39 in good health. This chain connects TRBV5-1 to TRBJ1-3; weak D call: TRBD1 (6 bases). Sequenced material: blood. This chain's CDR3 is CASSAGQGNTIYF. The CDR3 DNA reads as TGCGCCAGCAGCGCCGGACAGGGAAACACCATATATTTT.